This T cell receptor beta chain was sequenced for a study of vaccination effects on CD4 cells after COVID-19. Study outcomes and limitations: Only a single clone (1 of 255 vaccine-induced clones in healthy vaccinees) cross-reacted with common cold coronaviruses.

Using immunoSEQ multiplex PCR, the repertoire was profiled, and TCRdb retains in-frame clones only, with some absent. The profile shows around 25,000 clones, 70% to 75% of them singletons. The germline V and J ends were trimmed by 6 bases and 8 bases, with 7 bases remaining between them. This CDR3 contains 11 residues. Germline CDR1 and CDR2: SNHLY and FYNNEI. As for this clone: Its antigen is undetermined.

Expansion with viral peptide pools was applied to antigen-specific CD4+ T cells by the ViraFEST assay prior to sequencing. The authors isolated CD4+ T cells after around 11 days of culture. None of the vaccinated had previously contracted SARS-CoV-2, and their nucleocapsid antibodies tested negative. The chain is built from TRBV2 and TRBJ2-2; D remains ambiguous. The receptor was derived from a human donor who received a COVID-19 vaccine. Material: CD4+ T cells from PBMCs cultured with SARS-CoV-2 spike peptides, obtained before COVID-19 vaccination. CDR3 sequence: CASRVGGELFF. The CDR3 coding sequence is TGTGCCAGCAGGGTGGGGGGGGAGCTGTTTTTT.